Shown below are 4 T cell receptor beta chains from a single sample sequenced in a study of STAT5B mutations in CD4+ large granular lymphocyte leukemia. Clones were read by immunoSEQ multiplex PCR, and TCRdb kept only the in-frame ones, dropping some. Found here are roughly 30,000 clones, about three quarters of them singletons; the top ten hold 1% to 1.2%. Material: CD4+ T cells from blood buffy coats. These receptors were taken from a human donor in good health.

The rearrangement links TRBV5-1 to TRBJ2-1; no firm D call. CDR3 length equals 13 residues. Germline lookup yields CDR1 SGHRS and CDR2 YFSETQ. The V end lost 4 bases, the J end lost 10 bases, and 15 bases lay between the germline ends. In DNA, the CDR3 is TGCGCCAGCAGCCCCTCACCGACGGAAGAGCAGTTCTTC. Amino acid sequence: CASSPSPTEEQFF.

CDR3 bases: TGTGCCTCCTCCTGGGGGGTTCGGAATTCACCCCTCCACTTT. It translates to CASSWGVRNSPLHF. V usage is TRBV6-1 and J usage is TRBJ1-6; TRBD1 is a possible D gene (5 bases). CDR1 is MNHNS and CDR2 is SASEGT in the germline V gene. V shed 11 bases and J shed 7 bases, with 18 bases lying between them. The CDR3 consists of 14 residues.

V usage is TRBV18 and J usage is TRBJ1-4, with a weak D call TRBD1 (5 bases). Germline CDR1 and CDR2: KGHSH and LQKENI. CDR3 length equals 17 residues. V was shortened by 2 bases and J by 7 bases, with 20 bases between the two germline ends. CDR3 amino acids: CASSPIPSGGVTEKLFF. CDR3 bases: TGTGCCAGCTCACCAATCCCATCGGGAGGGGTGACTGAAAAACTGTTTTTT.

The chain recombines TRBV28 with TRBJ1-2; 8 nucleotides agree with TRBD1. The J segment lost 3 bases and the V segment lost 6 bases, leaving 3 bases of the junction unmatched. CDR3 length: 13 residues. Germline V lookup: CDR1 MDHEN, CDR2 SYDVKM. The CDR3 region is CASRKQGDYGYTF. CDR3 coding DNA: TGTGCCAGCAGAAAACAGGGGGACTATGGCTACACCTTC.